The next 21 T cell receptor beta chains were all read from a single sample in a study of early T cells in non-severe SARS-CoV-2 infection. Via MiXCR, TCRdb re-called the 5' RACE reads, giving one row per CDR3 protein. The table lists 60,000 to 90,000 distinct CDR3 sequences, around 16% of them singletons. The material sequenced was whole blood. The origin of the receptors is an adult who was a healthcare worker with PCR-confirmed SARS-CoV-2 infection or an uninfected control (not recorded which).

This sequence joins TRBV23-1 and TRBJ2-3; D is possibly TRBD2 (6 bases). TRBV23-1 is recorded as an ORF, its role being uncertain. CDR3 length equals 18 residues. Trimming pared 0 bases from V and 1 base from J, leaving 17 bases between. This chain's CDR3 is CASSQSTEGKEGTDTQYF. DNA of the CDR3: TGCGCCAGCAGTCAATCGACGGAGGGGAAAGAGGGCACAGATACGCAGTATTTT.

This clonotype was seen more than once but under ten times. V usage is TRBV28 and J usage is TRBJ2-7; no definite D call. Germline V lookup: CDR1 MDHEN, CDR2 SYDVKM. The CDR3 has 11 residues. V dropped 2 bases and J dropped 7 bases, with 6 bases sitting between them. The CDR3 DNA is TGTGCCAGCAGTTTAAGGTGGGAGCAGTACTTC. Translated, it gives CASSLRWEQYF.

This clonotype was seen a handful of times. The rearrangement joins TRBV12-3 or TRBV12-4 to TRBJ2-1; TRBD1 is a possible D gene (7 bases). Trimming stripped 2 bases from V and 7 bases from J, with 12 bases between. The length of the CDR3 is 14 residues. The CDR3 loop is CASSLLQGRNEQFF. For the CDR3, the DNA is TGTGCCAGCAGTTTACTACAGGGGAGGAATGAGCAGTTCTTC.

The chain combines TRBV5-1 with TRBJ2-1; 12 bases line up with TRBD2. Germline V gene sequence: CDR1 SGHRS, CDR2 YFSETQ. Trimming removed 2 bases from V and 7 bases from J; junction bases left unmatched: 10. The CDR3 has 17 amino acids. CDR3 amino acids: CASSFRPSGGAENEQFF. In DNA, the CDR3 is TGCGCCAGCAGCTTCCGACCTAGCGGGGGGGCCGAGAATGAGCAGTTCTTC. Full variable domain (remainder filled in from reference TRBV5-1 and TRBJ2-1): KAGVTQTPRYLIKTRGQQVTLSCSPISGHRSVSWYQQTPGQGLQFLFEYFSETQRNKGNFPGRFSGRQFSNSRSEMNVSTLELGDSALYLCASSFRPSGGAENEQFFGPGTRLTVL.

The chain carries TRBV3-1 and TRBJ2-1; D is possibly TRBD1 (5 bases). This CDR3 contains 13 residues. The germline V gene encodes CDR1 LGHDT and CDR2 YNNKEL (reference sequence). V dropped 0 bases and J dropped 13 bases, with 13 bases sitting between them. The CDR3 DNA reads TGTGCCAGCAGCCAAGATCAAGGGGCTCCTCAGTTCTTC. It translates to CASSQDQGAPQFF.

This clonotype was counted between two and nine times. The CDR3 DNA reads as TGCAGCGCCGAAGGGGCTAGCGGCACAGATACGCAGTATTTT. It encodes CSAEGASGTDTQYF. The chain recombines TRBV29-1 with TRBJ2-3; a possible D gene is TRBD2 (6 bases). The V gene lost 7 bases and the J gene lost 1 base, with 15 bases spanning the gap. The CDR3 runs to 14 residues. In germline, CDR1 is SQVTM, CDR2 ANQGSEA.

This chain links TRBV7-8 with TRBJ2-1; tentative D call: TRBD2 (5 bases). Germline V gene lookup returns CDR1 SGHVS and CDR2 FQNEAQ. The CDR3 is 12 amino acids. V lost 0 bases and J lost 9, with 6 bases in between. The CDR3 DNA is TGTGCCAGCAGCTTAGCGAGGGTTGAGCAGTTCTTC. Its protein is CASSLARVEQFF. Based on the CDR3 plus reference TRBV7-8 and TRBJ2-1, the full variable domain is GAGVSQSPRYKVAKRGQDVALRCDPISGHVSLFWYQQALGQGPEFLTYFQNEAQLDKSGLPSDRFFAERPEGSVSTLKIQRTQQEDSAVYLCASSLARVEQFFGPGTRLTVL.

The chain recombines TRBV29-1 with TRBJ2-5; the D gene is possibly TRBD1 (5 bases). The germline V and J ends were trimmed by 5 bases and 4 bases, with 11 bases remaining between them. Germline V CDR1 and CDR2: SQVTM, ANQGSEA. The CDR3 extends over 12 amino acids. The CDR3 protein is CSVWSGSETQYF. The CDR3 DNA is TGCAGCGTTTGGTCAGGGTCAGAGACCCAGTACTTC.

V and J are TRBV5-1 and TRBJ2-2, with TRBD1 as a possible D gene (5 bases). This CDR3 comprises 14 residues. Germline values: CDR1 SGHRS, CDR2 YFSETQ. Trimming stripped 3 bases from V and 4 bases from J, with 10 bases between. CDR3 in amino acids: CASSSGSPTGELFF. The CDR3 DNA follows: TGCGCCAGCAGCTCAGGGTCGCCCACCGGGGAGCTGTTTTTT.

This clonotype was recorded a few times. The V gene is TRBV7-9, the J gene TRBJ2-3; D call uncertain. Trimming shortened V by 11 bases and J by 2 bases, and 11 bases separated the two germline ends. Germline CDR1 reads SEHNR; CDR2 reads FQNEAQ (reference sequence). This CDR3 has 12 residues. Here the CDR3 reads CAASGPTDTQYF. CDR3 coding DNA: TGTGCCGCCTCTGGACCCACAGATACGCAGTATTTT.

The chain has TRBV3-1 and TRBJ1-1; D is unresolved. The germline V gene encodes CDR1 LGHDT and CDR2 YNNKEL (reference sequence). This CDR3 has 12 residues. V was cut by 4 bases and J by 10 bases, with 13 bases left in between. CDR3 protein: CASSPMGKTAFF. CDR3 in DNA: TGTGCCAGCAGCCCCATGGGGAAAACAGCTTTCTTT.

J is TRBJ2-7 and V is TRBV12-3 or TRBV12-4; 8 nucleotides agree with TRBD2. CDR3 length: 16 residues. V shed 3 bases, J shed 3 bases, and the junction held 10 bases outside the gene matches. This chain's CDR3 is CASSFPGLEGDYEQYF. The CDR3 region has the DNA TGTGCCAGCAGTTTCCCGGGACTAGAGGGAGACTACGAGCAGTACTTC.

This clonotype was detected many times. The chain links TRBV9 to TRBJ2-7; TRBD2 matches 7 bases. Per the germline V gene, CDR1 is SGDLS and CDR2 is YYNGEE. V was clipped by 3 bases and J by 6 bases; unmatched bases: 6. This CDR3 is 13 amino acids long. CDR3 nucleotide sequence: TGTGCCAGCAGCGAGCGGGGTCGGGGCGAGCAGTACTTC. Protein product: CASSERGRGEQYF.

This clonotype has a handful of counts. The gene calls are TRBV3-1 and TRBJ1-3; D perhaps matches TRBD1 (5 bases). The CDR3 is made up of 18 amino acids. The V and J ends lost 1 base and 4 bases respectively, with 20 bases between them. CDR1 is LGHDT and CDR2 is YNNKEL in the germline V gene (reference sequence). The CDR3 spells CASSQAFASWTSGNTIYF. CDR3 nucleotide sequence: TGTGCCAGCAGCCAAGCTTTCGCCAGTTGGACATCCGGAAACACCATATATTTT.

This clonotype was counted between two and nine times. V gene TRBV18 combines with J gene TRBJ1-5; D may be TRBD1 (5 bases). Germline V lookup: CDR1 KGHSH, CDR2 LQKENI. Deletions cut 3 bases from V and 5 bases from J, with 14 bases between. The CDR3 contains 15 residues. As DNA, the CDR3 is TGTGCCAGCTCACCGGGAAGGGGAGGGGATCAGCCCCAGCATTTT. Translating gives CASSPGRGGDQPQHF.

The V gene is TRBV5-1, the J gene TRBJ2-3; D may be TRBD1 (6 bases). Germline V gene data show CDR1 as SGHRS and CDR2 as YFSETQ. This CDR3 has 15 amino acids. V lost 2 bases and J 2 bases, leaving 12 bases between the germline ends. The CDR3 here is CASSFKTGFTDTQYF. The CDR3, as DNA: TGCGCCAGCAGCTTCAAGACAGGTTTCACAGATACGCAGTATTTT. Supplemented by reference TRBV5-1 and TRBJ2-3, the full variable domain reads KAGVTQTPRYLIKTRGQQVTLSCSPISGHRSVSWYQQTPGQGLQFLFEYFSETQRNKGNFPGRFSGRQFSNSRSEMNVSTLELGDSALYLCASSFKTGFTDTQYFGPGTRLTVL.

As DNA, the CDR3 is TGTGCCAGCTCACCACAGGGGGCGCACGGCTACACCTTC. Encoded protein: CASSPQGAHGYTF. The chain uses TRBV18 and TRBJ1-2, with 7 bases that match TRBD1. This CDR3 spans 13 amino acids. V was clipped by 1 base and J by 8 bases; unmatched bases: 4. Germline CDR1 is KGHSH and CDR2 is LQKENI.

This clonotype was seen a few times. V and J are TRBV2 and TRBJ1-3; a possible D gene is TRBD1 (6 bases). The CDR3 contains 14 residues. From germline, CDR1 is SNHLY and CDR2 FYNNEI. Trimming left V 4 bases short and J 4 bases short, with 11 bases between. Here the CDR3 DNA reads TGTGCCAGCAGTGTGGGGGGGGCCGGAAACACCATATATTTT. Residues: CASSVGGAGNTIYF.

V and J are TRBV7-2 and TRBJ1-4, with D maybe TRBD1 (5 bases). The V end lost 1 base, the J end lost 8 bases, and 14 bases lay between the germline ends. The CDR3 totals 15 residues. Germline V lookup: CDR1 SGHTA, CDR2 FQGNSA. CDR3 in amino acids: CASSLGVGVTEKLFF. The CDR3 nucleotides read TGTGCCAGCAGCTTAGGGGTAGGGGTTACCGAAAAACTGTTTTTT.

This rearrangement joins TRBV6-4 to TRBJ1-5; 8 bases are shared with TRBD1. The CDR3 loop spans 18 amino acids. The V gene end was trimmed by 4 bases and the J gene end by 3 bases; junction bases not matched to a gene: 14. Germline-derived CDR1 and CDR2 are MRHNA and SNTAGT. CDR3 residues: CASSVRDRLLGDNQPQHF. In DNA, the CDR3 is TGTGCCAGCAGTGTCCGGGACAGGCTTCTAGGCGACAATCAGCCCCAGCATTTT.

This clonotype was observed a handful of times. The V and J genes are TRBV6-6 and TRBJ1-3; no clear D. CDR1 and CDR2 from the germline V gene are MNHNY and SVGAGI (reference sequence). This CDR3 contains 12 residues. The V and J ends lost 0 bases and 7 bases respectively, with 4 bases between them. Written as DNA, the CDR3 is TGTGCCAGCAGTTACTCGCCGAACACCATATATTTT. Amino acid sequence: CASSYSPNTIYF.